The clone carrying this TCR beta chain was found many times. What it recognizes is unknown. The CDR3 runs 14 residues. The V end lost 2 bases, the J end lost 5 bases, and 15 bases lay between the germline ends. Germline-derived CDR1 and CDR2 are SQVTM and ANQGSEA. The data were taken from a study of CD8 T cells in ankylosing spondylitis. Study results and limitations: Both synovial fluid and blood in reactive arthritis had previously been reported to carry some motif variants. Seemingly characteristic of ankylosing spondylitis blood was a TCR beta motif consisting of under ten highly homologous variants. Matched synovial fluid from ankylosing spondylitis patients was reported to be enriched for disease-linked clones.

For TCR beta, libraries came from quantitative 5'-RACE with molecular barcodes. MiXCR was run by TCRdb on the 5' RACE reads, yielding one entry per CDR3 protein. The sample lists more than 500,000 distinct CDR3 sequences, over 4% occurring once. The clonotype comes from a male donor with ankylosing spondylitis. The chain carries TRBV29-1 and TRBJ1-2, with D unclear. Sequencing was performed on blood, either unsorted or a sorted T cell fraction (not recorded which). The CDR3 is CSVETVKTLYGYTF. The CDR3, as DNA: TGCAGCGTTGAAACAGTTAAGACCCTGTATGGCTACACCTTC.